This TCR beta chain was retrieved from a study of human versus mouse CDR3 diversity and MHC coevolution. About the research overall: Samples had between 0.6 x 10^7 and 1.6 x 10^7 valid reads.

Sequenced by immunoSEQ multiplex PCR; TCRdb stores in-frame clones only, minus some. The sample lists about 73,000 clones; 85% to 95% were seen once. The junction had 8 bases not matched to a gene; V was cut back by 2 bases and J by 1 base. Germline CDR1 reads KGHSH; CDR2 reads LQKENI. The CDR3 covers 16 residues. Points on this clone: Its antigen is unknown.

Study conclusions and caveats: Human T cells underwent selection on roughly 6 different MHC II alleles. Mice had fewer CDR3 deletions and insertions than humans on average.

The sequencing input was naive CD4+ T cells from blood. Regarding subset: CD45RO-negative CD62L-positive naive CD4 T cells. This chain uses TRBV18 with TRBJ2-7; 7 nucleotides agree with TRBD1. The sequence was obtained from a person aged 30 to 70 in good health. Here the CDR3 reads CASSPFFRGQSYEQYF. CDR3 nucleotides: TGTGCCAGCTCACCATTTTTCAGGGGACAGTCCTACGAGCAGTACTTC.